Reported below is one T cell receptor beta chain. This clonotype was observed once. Its antigen specificity is not known. Base quality data are lacking; no much larger clone is found one base away. A lone read gives weak evidence. In the ophthalmopathy patients, disease was moderately to severely active, with a Clinical Activity Score of 3 or more, a NOSPECS grade of 4 or more, and a duration of less than 3 months. The study excluded patients with uncontrolled infections, other autoimmune diseases, pregnancy or lactation. Clinical symptoms, serum thyroxine and TRAb, thyroid ultrasound, and orbital computed tomography formed the basis for the diagnoses. PBMCs were separated from under 12 ml of fresh peripheral blood using Ficoll-Paque density gradient centrifugation. Trizol reagent was used to extract total RNA, and RNA quality was then checked on an Agilent 2100 Bioanalyzer. This entry comes from a study of T cells in Graves' hyperthyroidism and ophthalmopathy (dated by TCRdb to between 2019 and 2020). Study-level background: Peripheral blood samples were taken at initial diagnosis, before any treatment was given. TCR Vbeta CDR3 sequencing of 120 to 150 peripheral blood samples (about 45 ophthalmopathy, 75 to 85 hyperthyroidism and around 17 progressor patients) is reported in the paper. Once sampling was done, hyperthyroidism patients were given methimazole at a starting dose of 30 mg daily, whereas ophthalmopathy patients were given high-dose intravenous methylprednisolone. To identify TCR V-J signatures that set the groups apart, the researchers used a discovery cohort of about a hundred patients, made up of around 40 with Graves' ophthalmopathy and some 58 with stable Graves' hyperthyroidism. Thyroid tissue and blood T-cell repertoires from roughly 6 Graves' hyperthyroidism patients were also compared in the study. Prospective prediction of ophthalmopathy was tested in an independent validation cohort consisting of roughly 20 hyperthyroidism patients and around 16 patients who later progressed to ophthalmopathy. The 85 to 100 discovery patients were randomly split 7:3 into training and test sets.

Summary of the overall study and its limitations: Most expanded thyroid clonotypes (frequency above 0.001) were also found in blood, which suggests that blood repertoires may mirror thyroid immune responses. Ophthalmopathy was separated from stable hyperthyroidism by a 13 V-J signature model, with just over 85% sensitivity and just over 81% specificity obtained in cross-validation and 80%/75% obtained in testing. In validation, the model predicted progression to ophthalmopathy with approximately 69% sensitivity and 72% to 85% specificity, a median of about six months before onset. Sample size was not statistically predetermined, and investigators were not blinded to group allocation.

TCR beta CDR3 regions were amplified from RNA transcripts. The first round of RT-PCR for the TCR CDR3 was performed with the HTBI primer set and the Qiagen OneStep RT-PCR kit. Libraries were constructed in a second round of multiplex PCR, after which size selection and purification were carried out. The libraries were sequenced on an Illumina HiSeq2000 using paired-end 100 bp reads. The published analysis was carried out like this. Raw data were processed with SOAPnuke, discarding reads with adapters, uncalled bases, mean Phred below 15, or no exact constant-primer or identifier match. High-quality paired reads were merged with COPE v1.2.5, and unique nucleotide sequences were defined as clonotypes. MiTCR v1.1 was used to align the clonotypes against IMGT TRBV, TRBD and TRBJ reference segments. Analysis was restricted to V-J combinations with a frequency above 0.0001, which covered roughly 99% of repertoires. The TCS score was defined as the ratio of F50 (clonal expansion) to E x V (chaos), calculated using BLOSUM62-based TCRdist between CDR3 peptides within each V-J. Welch's t-statistics and random forest reduced 450 to 600 V-J features to about 12, which were used in a naive Bayes classifier (R e1071). Using fastp at Q25 and MiXCR, TCRdb reprocessed the public reads and kept productive beta chains. When rows share a CDR3 protein, they turn into one entry using the most common DNA and genes. The V and J calls follow TCRdb's processing rather than the paper's. The sample data list about 480,000 distinct CDR3 sequences, and around a quarter of these were observed just once. About 11% of the sample is taken by the ten largest.

Taken from the germline V gene (reference sequence), the CDR1 and CDR2 loops are SGHAT and FQDESV. The CDR3 runs 14 residues from the cysteine to the phenylalanine. Solely the CDR3 DNA is kept, with 42 bases framed from the first base. At the junction V is shortened by 5 bases and J by 11 bases, with 19 bases in between. This receptor was identified in a woman in her 30s with Graves' ophthalmopathy. The chain joins TRBV11-1 to TRBJ1-5; the D gene lacks a confident call. Sequencing was carried out using blood. The encoded CDR3 is CASSRHLNGPAQHF. The nucleotide sequence reads TGTGCCAGCAGCCGACACCTTAACGGTCCAGCCCAGCATTTT. With all but the CDR3 taken from the reference TRBV11-1 and TRBJ1-5 genes, the full variable domain is: EAEVAQSPRYKITEKSQAVAFWCDPISGHATLYWYRQILGQGPELLVQFQDESVVDDSQLPKDRFSAERLKGVDSTLKIQPAELGDSAMYLCASSRHLNGPAQHFGDGTRLSIL.